This T cell receptor (beta chain) stems from a study of blood T cell repertoires in COVID-19. The overall study: There were acute and convalescent COVID-19 samples, and they came from the United States, Italy and Spain. T cells, B-cell-depleted T cells, or PBMCs provided the cDNA or gDNA that served as material.

V shed 7 bases and J shed 0 bases, with 12 bases lying between them. The CDR3 has 14 residues. Germline V lookup: CDR1 MNHEY, CDR2 SMNVEV (reference sequence). Clones were read by immunoSEQ multiplex PCR, and TCRdb kept only the in-frame ones, dropping some. The sample has around 430,000 clones, about nine tenths seen once. Seattle patients were enrolled during active infection and followed longitudinally. This TCR was recovered from a woman aged 50 to 65 with COVID-19, enrolled during active disease. Sequencing was performed on peripheral blood. The chain couples TRBV27 to TRBJ1-2; D remains unclear. CDR3 DNA: TGTGCCAGCACGCCTCTCGGGTCTAACTATGGCTACACCTTC. The encoded protein is CASTPLGSNYGYTF.